Listed here are 14 T cell receptor beta chains from one sample, sequenced in a study of early T cells in non-severe SARS-CoV-2 infection. MiXCR was run by TCRdb on the 5' RACE reads, yielding one entry per CDR3 protein. Altogether about 77,000 distinct CDR3 sequences are present, approximately 9.1% being singletons, with the ten largest covering approximately 4.9%. The sequencing input was whole blood. The receptor set was obtained from an adult who was a healthcare worker with PCR-confirmed SARS-CoV-2 infection or an uninfected control (not recorded which).

This clonotype has a count of ten or more. The V and J genes are TRBV25-1 and TRBJ2-7; no clear D gene. Germline loops: CDR1 MGHDK, CDR2 SYGVNS. CDR3 length equals 15 residues. The V end was cut by 2 bases, the J end by 6 bases, with 17 bases between. CDR3 coding DNA: TGTGCCAGCAGTGAAATCGGGCCTGGCCGTTTCGAGCAGTACTTC. Protein: CASSEIGPGRFEQYF.

The rearrangement uses TRBV28 and TRBJ2-2; 7 nucleotides match TRBD1. Per germline, CDR1 MDHEN and CDR2 SYDVKM. The CDR3 is 15 amino acids. V lost 8 bases and J lost 2; bases outside the gene matches: 8. CDR3 coding DNA: TGTGCCAGCGCAAACGACAGGGCTAACACCGGGGAGCTGTTTTTT. Amino acids: CASANDRANTGELFF.

The sample holds a few counts of this clonotype. The chain has TRBV7-8 and TRBJ2-7, with D perhaps TRBD2 (5 bases). The CDR3 is 16 residues long. Trimming pared 0 bases from V and 0 bases from J, leaving 12 bases between. Germline V gene lookup returns CDR1 SGHVS and CDR2 FQNEAQ. Here the CDR3 reads CASSLATRAHSYEQYF. In DNA, the CDR3 is TGTGCCAGCAGCTTAGCCACTAGAGCCCACTCCTACGAGCAGTACTTC.

This clonotype was seen a handful of times. The chain joins TRBV5-1 to TRBJ2-5; 10 bases fit TRBD2. This CDR3 is built from 17 residues. The trim removed 0 bases at V and 5 bases at J, leaving 10 bases unmatched. Germline V gene data show CDR1 as SGHRS and CDR2 as YFSETQ. CDR3 region: CASSLALAGARMETQYF. In nucleotides, the CDR3 is TGCGCCAGCAGCTTGGCGCTAGCGGGAGCCCGAATGGAGACCCAGTACTTC.

The V and J genes are TRBV20-1 and TRBJ2-3; TRBD1 is a possible D gene (6 bases). CDR1 and CDR2 (germline): DFQATT, SNEGSKA (reference sequence). The CDR3 has 15 residues. The V and J ends lost 3 bases and 0 bases respectively, with 13 bases between them. The CDR3 here is CSASQTGGSTDTQYF. As DNA, the CDR3 is TGCAGTGCTAGCCAGACAGGAGGAAGCACAGATACGCAGTATTTT.

This clonotype was found many times. V usage is TRBV7-9 and J usage is TRBJ1-1, with D possibly TRBD1 on 6 matching bases. V was pared by 0 bases and J by 1 base, with 15 bases between. Germline V CDR1 and CDR2: SEHNR, FQNEAQ (reference sequence). This CDR3 has 17 residues. As DNA, the CDR3 is TGTGCCAGCAGCTTAGCCTGGGGGCTGGGGACGAACACTGAAGCTTTCTTT. Translation: CASSLAWGLGTNTEAFF. Full variable domain (rest looked up from reference TRBV7-9 and TRBJ1-1): DTGVSQNPRHKITKRGQNVTFRCDPISEHNRLYWYRQTLGQGPEFLTYFQNEAQLEKSRLLSDRFSAERPKGSFSTLEIQRTEQGDSAMYLCASSLAWGLGTNTEAFFGQGTRLTVV.

The chain has TRBV3-1 and TRBJ1-1; TRBD1 aligns across 9 bases. The V segment lost 2 bases and the J segment 8 bases; nucleotides outside the gene matches: 6. This CDR3 comprises 14 residues. The germline gives CDR1 LGHDT, CDR2 YNNKEL (reference sequence). CDR3 sequence (DNA): TGTGCCAGCAGCCAAAGATTGGGGACAGGGGAAGCTTTCTTT. Amino acids: CASSQRLGTGEAFF.

In this sample, this clonotype turned up many times. The rearrangement uses TRBV28 and TRBJ1-5; the D gene is possibly TRBD1 (5 bases). Trimming pared 4 bases from V and 4 bases from J, leaving 14 bases between. The CDR3 is made up of 15 amino acids. The germline V gene encodes CDR1 MDHEN and CDR2 SYDVKM. In DNA form, the CDR3 reads TGTGCCAGCAGTTGGGGGGTCCCTTCAAATCAGCCCCAGCATTTT. The encoded protein is CASSWGVPSNQPQHF.

The chain uses TRBV5-1 and TRBJ2-5; tentative D call: TRBD2 (7 bases). The CDR3 totals 13 residues. Germline CDR1 and CDR2: SGHRS and YFSETQ. The V end was cut by 0 bases, the J end by 6 bases, with 9 bases between. The CDR3 spells CASSLEGGKTQYF. CDR3 sequence (DNA): TGCGCCAGCAGCTTGGAGGGGGGGAAGACCCAGTACTTC.

There are many counts of this clonotype. The V gene is TRBV30, the J gene TRBJ1-1; 9 bases fit TRBD1. The germline V gene has CDR1 GTSNPN and CDR2 SVGIG (reference sequence). This CDR3 is 16 amino acids long. Trimming cost V 0 bases and J 6 bases; bases outside gene matches: 11. The CDR3 nucleotides are TGTGCCTGGAGTGTAATTCCCGGACAGGGGAATTCTGAAGCTTTCTTT. This translates into CAWSVIPGQGNSEAFF.

This clonotype was found a few times. The chain has TRBV7-7 and TRBJ2-7; the D gene is possibly TRBD1 (6 bases). The CDR3 is made up of 14 amino acids. V was clipped by 5 bases and J by 2 bases, with 13 bases between them. The germline gives CDR1 SSHAT, CDR2 FNYEAQ (reference sequence). The CDR3 protein is CASSPRAGAYEQYF. The CDR3 bases are TGTGCCAGCAGCCCCCGGGCAGGGGCCTACGAGCAGTACTTC.

This clonotype was counted only a few times. This rearrangement joins TRBV27 to TRBJ2-7; 10 nucleotides align to TRBD2. Trimming at V came to 4 bases and at J to 4 bases, leaving 13 bases not matched to a gene. The CDR3 has 17 residues. Germline CDR1 MNHEY, CDR2 SMNVEV (reference sequence). CDR3 nucleotides: TGTGCCAGCAGTTCTTTGGGCGGTCTAGCGGGAGAATACGAGCAGTACTTC. It codes for CASSSLGGLAGEYEQYF.

This clonotype was picked up a small number of times. J is TRBJ2-3 and V is TRBV20-1; the D gene is possibly TRBD2 (6 bases). The V gene lost 1 base and the J gene lost 4 bases, with 12 bases spanning the gap. Germline V gene data show CDR1 as DFQATT and CDR2 as SNEGSKA (reference sequence). The CDR3 has 14 amino acids. The CDR3: CSARGAAGSDTQYF. CDR3 DNA sequence: TGCAGTGCTAGAGGAGCGGCGGGGTCAGATACGCAGTATTTT.

At least ten counts were recorded for this clonotype. This chain links TRBV7-2 with TRBJ2-7; D not certain. Per germline, CDR1 SGHTA and CDR2 FQGNSA. Trimming removed 1 base at V and 1 base at J, with 14 bases between. The CDR3 consists of 16 residues. The CDR3: CASSLESVGVSYEQYF. CDR3 in DNA: TGTGCCAGCAGCTTAGAATCGGTCGGCGTATCCTACGAGCAGTACTTC.